This TCR beta chain was retrieved from a study of blood T cell repertoires in COVID-19. Overall study context: Some COVID-19 samples were acute and others convalescent; all came from the United States, Italy and Spain.

Germline CDR1 reads SGHTA; CDR2 reads FQGTGA. This CDR3 spans 15 amino acids. Trimming at V came to 4 bases and at J to 2 bases, leaving 4 bases not matched to a gene. In the original workflow: Amplified reference gene primers provided the basis for estimating nucleated cell counts. Only in-frame clones appear in the TCRdb table, and some are missing; sequencing was by immunoSEQ multiplex PCR. The V and J calls and the clone size are those of that table, but D and trimming were determined from the DNA. The data hold roughly 400,000 clones, with 70% to 90% observed a single time. V gene TRBV7-3 combines with J gene TRBJ1-3, with 8 bases fitting TRBD1. This clonotype was sampled from a woman in her sixties with COVID-19, enrolled during active disease. Sequencing input: peripheral blood. In DNA form, the CDR3 reads TGTGCCAGCAGCTCGACAGGGGATCCTGGAAACACCATATATTTT. It encodes CASSSTGDPGNTIYF.